Sequencing of this T cell receptor beta chain was carried out in a study of graft-versus-host responses after intestinal transplantation. Regarding this clone: Its specificity is not known.

The CDR3 totals 15 residues. Germline CDR1 is MNHEY and CDR2 is SMNVEV (reference sequence). V shed 0 bases and J shed 3 bases, with 10 bases lying between them. TCRdb's copy holds only in-frame clones and misses some; the assay was immunoSEQ multiplex PCR. The repertoire has tens of thousands of clones, 90% to 95% of them found once; the top ten carry less than 0.55%. The TCR originated in a human donor who received an intestinal transplant. This chain links TRBV27 with TRBJ2-3; D unresolved. The material sequenced was unstimulated CD8+ T cells sorted from spleen or lymph node cells, taken before intestinal transplant. The CDR3 loop is CASSLSGPQTDTQYF. The CDR3 DNA reads as TGTGCCAGCAGTTTATCCGGGCCGCAGACAGATACGCAGTATTTT.